This T cell receptor beta chain was documented in a study of blood T cell repertoires in COVID-19. Study in general: Samples taken during acute and convalescent COVID-19 were collected in the United States, Italy and Spain.

Authors' processing steps: Estimation of nucleated cell counts relied on the amplification of reference gene primers. The assay was immunoSEQ multiplex PCR, and TCRdb's table has in-frame clones only and misses some. The V and J calls and clone size are taken from that table; D and trimming were inferred from the DNA. Of some 170,000 clones in the sample, roughly 87% are singletons; the top ten hold around 1.2%. The CDR3 is made up of 13 amino acids. Germline V gene data show CDR1 as MNHEY and CDR2 as SVGAGI. Between the trimmed V and J ends, which lost 0 bases and 9 bases, there was a span of 11 bases. Cohort placement rested on clinical history that participants reported themselves.

The source of this sequence is a human donor with acute COVID-19. The donor label of this sample is uncertain. Sequencing was carried out using PBMCs or T cells enriched from blood (not recorded which). The chain carries TRBV6-5 and TRBJ1-2, with TRBD1 as a possible D gene (5 bases). CDR3 protein: CASSYSTQGSYTF. The CDR3 DNA reads TGTGCCAGCAGTTACTCGACCCAGGGAAGCTACACCTTC.